This TCR beta chain was captured by sequencing in a study of T cell repertoires in cytomegalovirus infection. Whole-study context: Recently identified HLA-C-restricted CMV epitopes were used, and well-studied HLA-B-restricted CMV epitopes were used as well. The public TCR beta signatures pointed to both CMV infection and matching HLA type.

CDR1 and CDR2 (germline): LNHDA, SQIVND (reference sequence). The CDR3 is 14 amino acids. V dropped 5 bases and J dropped 1 base, with 11 bases sitting between them. TCRdb re-derived calls from the reads in MiXCR, one entry per CDR3 protein. The table has under 500,000 distinct CDR3 sequences, more than 40% seen once; the top ten hold roughly two fifths. This clonotype has just a few counts. Its target is unknown. Study-wide findings and caveats: Cumulative frequency (of public TCR beta family members) identified carriers of CMV plus the relevant HLA. The ex vivo response showed dominance by HLA-C-restricted CMV-specific TCR beta clonotypes.

The receptor's source is a human donor in good health (CMV status not recorded). Some clones in this sample may be carry-over from other donors' samples. The chain couples TRBV19 to TRBJ1-1; weak D call: TRBD1 (6 bases). This specimen consisted of cultured PBMCs, obtained from culture after CMV antigen stimulation. CDR3: CASSGTYRNTEAFF. In DNA form, the CDR3 reads TGTGCCAGTAGTGGGACATACAGGAACACTGAAGCTTTCTTT.